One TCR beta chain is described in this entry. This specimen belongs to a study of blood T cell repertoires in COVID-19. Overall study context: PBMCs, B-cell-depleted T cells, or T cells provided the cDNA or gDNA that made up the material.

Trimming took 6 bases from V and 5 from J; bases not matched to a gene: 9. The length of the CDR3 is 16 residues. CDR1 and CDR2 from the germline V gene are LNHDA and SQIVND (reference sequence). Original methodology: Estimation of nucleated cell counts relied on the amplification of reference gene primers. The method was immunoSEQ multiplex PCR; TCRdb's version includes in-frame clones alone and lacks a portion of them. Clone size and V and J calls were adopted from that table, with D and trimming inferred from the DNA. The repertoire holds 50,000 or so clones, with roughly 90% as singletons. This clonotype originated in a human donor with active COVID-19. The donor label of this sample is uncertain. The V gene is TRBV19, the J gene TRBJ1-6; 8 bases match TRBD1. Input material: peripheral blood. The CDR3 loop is CASRKGQGRNNSPLHF. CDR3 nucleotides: TGTGCCAGTAGAAAAGGACAGGGAAGAAATAATTCACCCCTCCACTTT.